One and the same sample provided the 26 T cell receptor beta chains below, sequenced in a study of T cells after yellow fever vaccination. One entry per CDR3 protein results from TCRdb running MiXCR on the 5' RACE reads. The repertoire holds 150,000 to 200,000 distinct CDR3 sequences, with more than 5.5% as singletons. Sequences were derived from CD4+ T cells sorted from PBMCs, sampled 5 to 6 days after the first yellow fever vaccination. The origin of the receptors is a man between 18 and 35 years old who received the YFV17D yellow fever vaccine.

The CDR3 sequence is CSALDRAGNTEAFF. CDR3 DNA sequence: TGCAGCGCCTTGGACAGGGCAGGAAACACTGAAGCTTTCTTT. This chain uses TRBV29-1 with TRBJ1-1; 8 bases line up with TRBD1. Germline V lookup: CDR1 SQVTM, CDR2 ANQGSEA. The CDR3 runs 14 residues. The V and J ends lost 7 bases and 2 bases, in that order; junction bases with no gene match: 9.

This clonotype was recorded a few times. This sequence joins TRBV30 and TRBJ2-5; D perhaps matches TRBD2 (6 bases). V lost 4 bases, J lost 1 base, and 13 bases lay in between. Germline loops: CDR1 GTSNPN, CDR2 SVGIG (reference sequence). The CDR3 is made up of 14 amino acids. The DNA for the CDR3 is TGTGCCTGGACTGCCGGGGACTTCCAAGAGACCCAGTACTTC. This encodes CAWTAGDFQETQYF.

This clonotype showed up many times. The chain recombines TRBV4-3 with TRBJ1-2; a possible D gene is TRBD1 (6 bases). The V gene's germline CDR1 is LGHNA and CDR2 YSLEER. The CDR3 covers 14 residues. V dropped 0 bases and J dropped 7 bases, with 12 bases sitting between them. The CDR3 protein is CASSQDAGVGGYTF. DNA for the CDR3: TGCGCCAGCAGCCAAGATGCAGGGGTCGGTGGCTACACCTTC.

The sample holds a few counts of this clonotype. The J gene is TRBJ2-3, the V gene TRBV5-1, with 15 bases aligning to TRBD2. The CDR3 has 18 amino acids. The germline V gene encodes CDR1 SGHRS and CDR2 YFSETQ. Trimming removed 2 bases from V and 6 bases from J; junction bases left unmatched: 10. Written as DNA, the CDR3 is TGCGCCAGCAGCTTCCGAAACCAAGGACTAGCGGGGGGGGATACGCAGTATTTT. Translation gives CASSFRNQGLAGGDTQYF.

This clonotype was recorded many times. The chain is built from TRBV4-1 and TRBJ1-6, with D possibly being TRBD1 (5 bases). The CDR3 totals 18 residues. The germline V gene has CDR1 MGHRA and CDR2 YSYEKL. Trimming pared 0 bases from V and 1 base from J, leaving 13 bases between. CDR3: CASSQDSRGYSYNSPLHF. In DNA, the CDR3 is TGCGCCAGCAGCCAAGATTCCCGGGGGTATTCCTATAATTCACCCCTCCACTTT.

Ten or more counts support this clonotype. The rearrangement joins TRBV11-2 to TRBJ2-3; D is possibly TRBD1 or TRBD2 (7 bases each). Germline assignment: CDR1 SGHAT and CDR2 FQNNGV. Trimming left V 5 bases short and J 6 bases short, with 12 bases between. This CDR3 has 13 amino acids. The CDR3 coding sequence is TGTGCCAGCAGCCAGGGGGAGGGGGATACGCAGTATTTT. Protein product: CASSQGEGDTQYF.

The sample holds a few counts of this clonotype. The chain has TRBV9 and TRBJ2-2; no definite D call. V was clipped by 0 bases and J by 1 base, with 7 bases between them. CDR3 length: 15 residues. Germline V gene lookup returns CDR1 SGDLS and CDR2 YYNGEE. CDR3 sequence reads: CASSVAALNTGELFF. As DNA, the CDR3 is TGTGCCAGCAGCGTAGCTGCCCTGAACACCGGGGAGCTGTTTTTT.

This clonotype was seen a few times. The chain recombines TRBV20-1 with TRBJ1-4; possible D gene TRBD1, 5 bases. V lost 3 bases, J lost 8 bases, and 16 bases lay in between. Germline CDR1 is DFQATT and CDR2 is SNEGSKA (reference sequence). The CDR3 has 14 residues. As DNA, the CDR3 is TGCAGTGCTAGTCGGGCGGAGGGGCGAGAAAAACTGTTTTTT. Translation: CSASRAEGREKLFF.

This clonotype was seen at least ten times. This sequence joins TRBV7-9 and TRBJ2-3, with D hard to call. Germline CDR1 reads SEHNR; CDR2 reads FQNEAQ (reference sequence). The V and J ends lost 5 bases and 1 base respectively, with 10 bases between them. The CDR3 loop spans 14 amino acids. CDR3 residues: CASSPFTGTDTQYF. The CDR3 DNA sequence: TGTGCCAGCAGCCCATTTACTGGCACAGATACGCAGTATTTT.

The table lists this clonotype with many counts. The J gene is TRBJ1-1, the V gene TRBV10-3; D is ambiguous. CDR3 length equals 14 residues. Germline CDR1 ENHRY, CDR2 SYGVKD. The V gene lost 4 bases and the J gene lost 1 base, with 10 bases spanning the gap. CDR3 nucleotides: TGTGCCATCAGTGGGGCCCAGTCGAACACTGAAGCTTTCTTT. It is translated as CAISGAQSNTEAFF.

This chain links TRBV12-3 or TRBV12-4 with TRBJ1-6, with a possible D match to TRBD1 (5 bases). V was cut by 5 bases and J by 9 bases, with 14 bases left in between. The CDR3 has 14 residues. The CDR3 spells CASSAASRVSPLHF. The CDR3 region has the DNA TGTGCCAGCAGTGCCGCCTCCAGGGTTTCACCCCTCCACTTT.

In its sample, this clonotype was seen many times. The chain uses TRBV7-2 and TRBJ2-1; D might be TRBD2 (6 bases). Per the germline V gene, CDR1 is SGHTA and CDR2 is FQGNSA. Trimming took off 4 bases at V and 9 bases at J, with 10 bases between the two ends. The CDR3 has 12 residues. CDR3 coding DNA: TGTGCCAGCAGCTACGGACTATCTGAGCAGTTCTTC. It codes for CASSYGLSEQFF.

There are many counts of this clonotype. CDR3 DNA: TGCGCCAGCAGCCAAGATTGGGCAGGGCGCGTTTCACCCCTCCACTTT. Protein product: CASSQDWAGRVSPLHF. The V call is TRBV4-3, the J call TRBJ1-6; tentatively, D is TRBD1 (5 bases). The CDR3 is made up of 16 amino acids. Germline CDR1 and CDR2: LGHNA and YSLEER. V was clipped by 0 bases and J by 9 bases, with 15 bases between them.

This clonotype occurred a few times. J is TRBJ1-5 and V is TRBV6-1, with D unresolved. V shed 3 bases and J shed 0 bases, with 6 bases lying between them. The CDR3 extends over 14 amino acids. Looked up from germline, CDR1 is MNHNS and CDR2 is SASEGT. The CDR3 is CASSDTASNQPQHF. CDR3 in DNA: TGTGCCAGCAGTGATACGGCTAGCAATCAGCCCCAGCATTTT.

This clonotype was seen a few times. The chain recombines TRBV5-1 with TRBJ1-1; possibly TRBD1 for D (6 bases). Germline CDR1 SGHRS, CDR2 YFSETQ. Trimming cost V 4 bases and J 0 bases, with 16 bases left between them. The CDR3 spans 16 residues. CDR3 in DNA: TGCGCCAGCAGCGCCCCTCAGGGGAGAGTGAACACTGAAGCTTTCTTT. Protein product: CASSAPQGRVNTEAFF.

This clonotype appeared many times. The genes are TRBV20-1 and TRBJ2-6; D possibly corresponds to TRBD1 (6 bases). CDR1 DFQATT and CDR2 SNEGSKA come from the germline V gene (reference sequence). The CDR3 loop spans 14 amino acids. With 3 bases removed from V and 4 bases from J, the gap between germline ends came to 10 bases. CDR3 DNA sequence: TGCAGTGCTAGTACAGGGCGGGGGGCCAACGTCCTGACTTTC. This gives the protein CSASTGRGANVLTF.

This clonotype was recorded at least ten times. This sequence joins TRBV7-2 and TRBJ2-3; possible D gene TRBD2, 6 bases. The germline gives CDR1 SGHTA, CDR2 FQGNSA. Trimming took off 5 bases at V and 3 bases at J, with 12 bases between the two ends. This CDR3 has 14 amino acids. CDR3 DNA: TGTGCCAGCAGCCGTCGGAGGGTGACAGATACGCAGTATTTT. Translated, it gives CASSRRRVTDTQYF.

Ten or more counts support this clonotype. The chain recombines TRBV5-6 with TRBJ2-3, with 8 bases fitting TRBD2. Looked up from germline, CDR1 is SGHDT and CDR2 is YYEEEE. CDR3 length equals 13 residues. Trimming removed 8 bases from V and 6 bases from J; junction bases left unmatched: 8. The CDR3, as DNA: TGTGCCAGTCGGGGGGGCCCGCAGGATACGCAGTATTTT. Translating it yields CASRGGPQDTQYF.

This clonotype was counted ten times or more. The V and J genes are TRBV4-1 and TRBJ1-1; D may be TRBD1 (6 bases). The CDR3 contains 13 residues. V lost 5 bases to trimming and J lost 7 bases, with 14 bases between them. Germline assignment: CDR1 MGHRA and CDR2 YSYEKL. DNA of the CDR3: TGCGCCAGCAGCAAGAGACAGGAGTATGAAGCTTTCTTT. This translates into CASSKRQEYEAFF.

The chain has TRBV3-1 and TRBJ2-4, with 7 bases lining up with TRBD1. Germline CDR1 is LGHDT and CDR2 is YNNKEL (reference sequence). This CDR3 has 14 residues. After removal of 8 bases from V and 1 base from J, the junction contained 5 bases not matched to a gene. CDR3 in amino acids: CASRNRGAKNIQYF. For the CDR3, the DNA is TGTGCCAGCCGGAACAGGGGCGCCAAAAACATTCAGTACTTC.

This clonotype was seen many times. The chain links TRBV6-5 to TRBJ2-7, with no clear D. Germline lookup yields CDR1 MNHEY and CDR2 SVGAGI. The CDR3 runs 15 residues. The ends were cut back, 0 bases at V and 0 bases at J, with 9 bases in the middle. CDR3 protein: CASSYSQRSSYEQYF. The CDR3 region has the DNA TGTGCCAGCAGTTACTCGCAGAGGAGCTCCTACGAGCAGTACTTC.

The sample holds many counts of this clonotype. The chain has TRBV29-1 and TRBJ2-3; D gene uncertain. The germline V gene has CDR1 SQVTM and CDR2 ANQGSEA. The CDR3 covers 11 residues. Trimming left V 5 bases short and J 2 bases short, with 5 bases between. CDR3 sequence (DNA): TGCAGCGTTCTTCTCACAGATACGCAGTATTTT. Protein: CSVLLTDTQYF.

The CDR3 sequence: CSAMGLALNNEQFF. The CDR3 DNA is TGCAGTGCGATGGGACTAGCGCTCAACAATGAGCAGTTCTTC. This sequence joins TRBV20-1 and TRBJ2-1; TRBD2 aligns across 10 bases. Germline V gene lookup returns CDR1 DFQATT and CDR2 SNEGSKA (reference sequence). This CDR3 spans 14 amino acids. Losses at the gene ends were 6 bases for V and 5 bases for J; bases not matched to a gene: 7.

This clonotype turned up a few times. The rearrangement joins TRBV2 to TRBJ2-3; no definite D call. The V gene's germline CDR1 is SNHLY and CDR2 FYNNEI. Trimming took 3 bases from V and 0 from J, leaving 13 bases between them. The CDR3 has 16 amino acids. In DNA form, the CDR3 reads TGTGCCAGCAGTGAGATGGCACCTGCTAGCACAGATACGCAGTATTTT. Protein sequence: CASSEMAPASTDTQYF.

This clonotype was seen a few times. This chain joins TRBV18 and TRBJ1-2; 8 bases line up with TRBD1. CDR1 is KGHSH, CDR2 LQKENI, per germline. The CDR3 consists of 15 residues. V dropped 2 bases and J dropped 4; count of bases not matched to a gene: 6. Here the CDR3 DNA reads TGTGCCAGCTCACCAGTCGGACAGGGTGGCTATGGCTACACCTTC. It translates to CASSPVGQGGYGYTF.

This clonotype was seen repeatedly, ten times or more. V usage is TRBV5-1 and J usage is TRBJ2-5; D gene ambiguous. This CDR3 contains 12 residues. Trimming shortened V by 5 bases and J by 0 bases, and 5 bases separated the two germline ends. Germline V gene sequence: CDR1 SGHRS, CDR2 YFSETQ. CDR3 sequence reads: CASRAYQETQYF. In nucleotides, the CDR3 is TGCGCCAGCAGGGCGTACCAAGAGACCCAGTACTTC.